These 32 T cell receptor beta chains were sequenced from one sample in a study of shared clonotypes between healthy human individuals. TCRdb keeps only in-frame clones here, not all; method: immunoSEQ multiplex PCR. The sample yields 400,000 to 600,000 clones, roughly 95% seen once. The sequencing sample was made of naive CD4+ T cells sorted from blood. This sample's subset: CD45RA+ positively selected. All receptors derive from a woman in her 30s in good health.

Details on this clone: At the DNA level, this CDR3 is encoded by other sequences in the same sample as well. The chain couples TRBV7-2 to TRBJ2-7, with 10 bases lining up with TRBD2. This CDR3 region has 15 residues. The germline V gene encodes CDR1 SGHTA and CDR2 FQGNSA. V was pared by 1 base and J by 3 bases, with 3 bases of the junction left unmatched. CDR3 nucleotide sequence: TGTGCCAGCAGCTTAGGTTCTAGCGGGAGCTACGAGCAGTACTTC. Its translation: CASSLGSSGSYEQYF.

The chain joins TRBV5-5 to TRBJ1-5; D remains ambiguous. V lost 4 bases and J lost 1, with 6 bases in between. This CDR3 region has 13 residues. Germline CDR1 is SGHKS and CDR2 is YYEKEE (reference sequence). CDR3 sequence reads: CASSRYSNQPQHF. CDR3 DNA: TGTGCCAGCAGCAGGTACAGCAATCAGCCCCAGCATTTT.

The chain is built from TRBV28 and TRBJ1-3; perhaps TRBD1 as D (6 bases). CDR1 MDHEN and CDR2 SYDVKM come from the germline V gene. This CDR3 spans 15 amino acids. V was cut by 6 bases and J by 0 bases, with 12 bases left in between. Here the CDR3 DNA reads TGTGCCAGCAGATCTGGACAGATCTCTGGAAACACCATATATTTT. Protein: CASRSGQISGNTIYF.

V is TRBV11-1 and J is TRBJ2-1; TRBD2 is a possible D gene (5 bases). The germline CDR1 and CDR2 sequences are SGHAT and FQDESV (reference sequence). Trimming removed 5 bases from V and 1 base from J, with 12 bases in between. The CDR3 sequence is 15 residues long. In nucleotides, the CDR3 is TGTGCCAGCAGCCACTCGTCGGGATCCTACAATGAGCAGTTCTTC. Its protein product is CASSHSSGSYNEQFF. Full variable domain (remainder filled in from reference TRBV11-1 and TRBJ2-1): EAEVAQSPRYKITEKSQAVAFWCDPISGHATLYWYRQILGQGPELLVQFQDESVVDDSQLPKDRFSAERLKGVDSTLKIQPAELGDSAMYLCASSHSSGSYNEQFFGPGTRLTVL.

DNA for the CDR3: TGCGCCAGCAGCTTTGGACAGGGGAATGAAAAACTGTTTTTT. Translated: CASSFGQGNEKLFF. This chain connects TRBV5-1 to TRBJ1-4, with TRBD1 matching over 9 bases. Per the germline V gene, CDR1 is SGHRS and CDR2 is YFSETQ. V was pared by 2 bases and J by 5 bases, with 1 base of the junction left unmatched. The CDR3 runs 14 residues.

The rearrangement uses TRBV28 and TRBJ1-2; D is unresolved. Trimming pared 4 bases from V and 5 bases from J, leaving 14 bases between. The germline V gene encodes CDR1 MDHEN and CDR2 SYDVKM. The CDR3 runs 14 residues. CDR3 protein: CASSWVRGIYGYTF. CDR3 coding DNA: TGTGCCAGCAGTTGGGTACGGGGAATTTATGGCTACACCTTC.

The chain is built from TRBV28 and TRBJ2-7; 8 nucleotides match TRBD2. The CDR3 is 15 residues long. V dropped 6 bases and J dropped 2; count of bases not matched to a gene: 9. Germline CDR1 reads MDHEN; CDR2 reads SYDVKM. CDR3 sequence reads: CASRLSGSGAYEQYF. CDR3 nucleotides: TGTGCCAGCAGACTAAGCGGGAGTGGGGCCTACGAGCAGTACTTC.

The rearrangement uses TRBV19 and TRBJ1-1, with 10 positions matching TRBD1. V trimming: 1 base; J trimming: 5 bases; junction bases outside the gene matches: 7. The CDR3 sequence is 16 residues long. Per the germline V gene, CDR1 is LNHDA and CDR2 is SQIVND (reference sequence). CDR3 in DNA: TGTGCCAGTAGTATAGTAAGGGACAGGGGAGGGACTGAAGCTTTCTTT. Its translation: CASSIVRDRGGTEAFF.

This CDR3 is CASSRNLAGDYEQFF. CDR3 coding DNA: TGCGCCAGCAGCCGAAATCTAGCGGGAGACTATGAGCAGTTCTTC. This chain connects TRBV4-1 to TRBJ2-1; 10 nucleotides line up with TRBD2. The CDR3 extends over 15 amino acids. The germline V gene has CDR1 MGHRA and CDR2 YSYEKL. The J segment lost 8 bases and the V segment lost 4 bases, leaving 8 bases of the junction unmatched.

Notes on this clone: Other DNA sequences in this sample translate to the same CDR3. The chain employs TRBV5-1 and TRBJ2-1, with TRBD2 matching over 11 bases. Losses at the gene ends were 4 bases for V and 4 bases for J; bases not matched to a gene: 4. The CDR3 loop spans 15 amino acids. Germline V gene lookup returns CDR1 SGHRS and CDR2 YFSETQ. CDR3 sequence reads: CASSLLAGGYNEQFF. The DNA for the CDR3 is TGCGCCAGCAGCCTCCTAGCGGGAGGTTACAATGAGCAGTTCTTC.

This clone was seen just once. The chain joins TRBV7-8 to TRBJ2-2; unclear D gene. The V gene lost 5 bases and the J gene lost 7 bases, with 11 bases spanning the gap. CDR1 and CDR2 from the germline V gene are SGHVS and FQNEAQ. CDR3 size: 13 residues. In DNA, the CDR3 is TGTGCCAGCAGCCGTGATGAGATCGGGGAGCTGTTTTTT. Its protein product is CASSRDEIGELFF.

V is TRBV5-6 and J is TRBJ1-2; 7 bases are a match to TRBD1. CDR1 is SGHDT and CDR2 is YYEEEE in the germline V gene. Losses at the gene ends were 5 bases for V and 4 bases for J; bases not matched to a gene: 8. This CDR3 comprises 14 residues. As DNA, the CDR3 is TGTGCCAGCAGACCGACAGGGACCCTCTATGGCTACACCTTC. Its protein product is CASRPTGTLYGYTF.

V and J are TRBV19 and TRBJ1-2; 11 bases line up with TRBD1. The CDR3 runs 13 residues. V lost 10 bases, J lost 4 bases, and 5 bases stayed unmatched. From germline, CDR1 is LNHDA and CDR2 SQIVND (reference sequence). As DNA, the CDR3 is TGTGCCACGCGGACAGGGGGCGGCTATGGCTACACCTTC. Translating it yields CATRTGGGYGYTF.

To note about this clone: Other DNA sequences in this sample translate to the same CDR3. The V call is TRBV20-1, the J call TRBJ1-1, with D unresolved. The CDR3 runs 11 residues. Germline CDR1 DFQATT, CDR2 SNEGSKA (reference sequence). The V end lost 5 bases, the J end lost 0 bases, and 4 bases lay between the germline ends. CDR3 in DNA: TGCAGTGCTCGGATGAACACTGAAGCTTTCTTT. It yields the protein CSARMNTEAFF.

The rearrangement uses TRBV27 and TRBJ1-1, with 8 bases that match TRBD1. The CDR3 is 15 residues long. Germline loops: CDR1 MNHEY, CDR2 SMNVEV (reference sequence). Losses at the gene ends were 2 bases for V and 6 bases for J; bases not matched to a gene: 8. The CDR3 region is CASSLLTGAKSEAFF. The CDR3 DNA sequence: TGTGCCAGCAGTTTACTGACAGGGGCGAAATCTGAAGCTTTCTTT.

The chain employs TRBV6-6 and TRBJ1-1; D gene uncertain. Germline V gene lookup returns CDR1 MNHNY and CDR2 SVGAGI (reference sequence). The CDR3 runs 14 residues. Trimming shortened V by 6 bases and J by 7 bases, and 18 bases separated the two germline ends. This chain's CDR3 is CASSASDGRFEAFF. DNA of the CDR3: TGTGCCAGCAGCGCCTCGGACGGGCGATTTGAAGCTTTCTTT.

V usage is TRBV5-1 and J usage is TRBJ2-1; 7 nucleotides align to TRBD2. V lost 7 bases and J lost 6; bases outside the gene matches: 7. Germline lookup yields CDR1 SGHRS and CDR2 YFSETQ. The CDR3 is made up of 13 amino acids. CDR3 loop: CASGVAGSNEQFF. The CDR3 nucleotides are TGCGCCAGCGGGGTAGCGGGTAGCAATGAGCAGTTCTTC.

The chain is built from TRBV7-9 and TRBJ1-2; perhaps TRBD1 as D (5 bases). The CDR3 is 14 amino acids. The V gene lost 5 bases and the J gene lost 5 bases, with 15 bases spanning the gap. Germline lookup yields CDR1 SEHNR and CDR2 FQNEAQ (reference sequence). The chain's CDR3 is CASSLTSTVYGYTF. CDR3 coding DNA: TGTGCCAGCAGCCTCACCTCGACAGTATATGGCTACACCTTC.

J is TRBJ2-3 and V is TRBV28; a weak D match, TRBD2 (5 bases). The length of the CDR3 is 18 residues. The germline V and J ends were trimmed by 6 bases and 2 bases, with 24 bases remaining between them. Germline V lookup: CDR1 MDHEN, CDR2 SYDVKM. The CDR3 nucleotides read TGTGCCAGCAGCTCCATTAGACTACCACCTGAAAACACAGATACGCAGTATTTT. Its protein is CASSSIRLPPENTDTQYF.

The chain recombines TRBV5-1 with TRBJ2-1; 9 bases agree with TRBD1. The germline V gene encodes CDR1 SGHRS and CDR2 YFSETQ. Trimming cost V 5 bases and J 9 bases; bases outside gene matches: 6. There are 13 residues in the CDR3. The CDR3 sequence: CASRTGGNTEQFF. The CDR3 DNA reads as TGCGCCAGCAGGACAGGGGGTAATACTGAGCAGTTCTTC.

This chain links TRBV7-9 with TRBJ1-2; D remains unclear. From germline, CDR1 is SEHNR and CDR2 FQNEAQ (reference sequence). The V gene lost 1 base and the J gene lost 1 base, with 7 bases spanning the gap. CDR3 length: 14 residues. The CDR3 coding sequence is TGTGCCAGCAGCTTAGTGGGGATTAACTATGGCTACACCTTC. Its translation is CASSLVGINYGYTF.

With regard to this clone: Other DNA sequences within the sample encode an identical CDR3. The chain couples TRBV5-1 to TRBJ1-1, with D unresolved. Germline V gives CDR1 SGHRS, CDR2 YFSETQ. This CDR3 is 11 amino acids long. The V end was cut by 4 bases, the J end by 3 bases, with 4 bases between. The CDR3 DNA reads TGCGCCAGCAGCCTGGACACTGAAGCTTTCTTT. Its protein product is CASSLDTEAFF.

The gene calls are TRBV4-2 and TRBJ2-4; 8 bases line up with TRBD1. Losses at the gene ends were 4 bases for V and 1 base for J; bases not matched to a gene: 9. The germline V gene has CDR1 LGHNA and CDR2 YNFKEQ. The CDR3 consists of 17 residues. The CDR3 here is CASSRQTGAAAKNIQYF. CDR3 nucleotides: TGTGCCAGCAGCCGACAGACAGGGGCGGCGGCCAAAAACATTCAGTACTTC.

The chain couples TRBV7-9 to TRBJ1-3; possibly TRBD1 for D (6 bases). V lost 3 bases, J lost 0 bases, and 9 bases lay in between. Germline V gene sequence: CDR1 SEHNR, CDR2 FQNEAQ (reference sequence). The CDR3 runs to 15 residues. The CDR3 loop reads CASSLGQTSGNTIYF. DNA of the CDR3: TGTGCCAGCAGCTTGGGACAAACCTCTGGAAACACCATATATTTT.

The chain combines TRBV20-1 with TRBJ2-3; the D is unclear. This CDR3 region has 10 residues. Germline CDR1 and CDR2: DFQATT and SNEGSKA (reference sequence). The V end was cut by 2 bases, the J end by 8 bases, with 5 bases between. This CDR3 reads CSARYGTQYF. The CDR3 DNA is TGCAGTGCTAGATATGGTACGCAGTATTTT.

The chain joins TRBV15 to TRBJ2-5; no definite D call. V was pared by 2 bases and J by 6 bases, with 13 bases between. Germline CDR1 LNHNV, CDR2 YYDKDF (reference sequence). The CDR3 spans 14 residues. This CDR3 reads CATSRISVVQTQYF. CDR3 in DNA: TGTGCCACCAGCAGAATCAGTGTTGTACAGACCCAGTACTTC.

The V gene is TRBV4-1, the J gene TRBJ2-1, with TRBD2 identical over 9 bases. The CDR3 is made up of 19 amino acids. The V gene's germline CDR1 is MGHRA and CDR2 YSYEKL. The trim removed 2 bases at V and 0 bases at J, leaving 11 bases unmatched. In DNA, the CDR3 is TGCGCCAGCAGCCAAATAGGACTAGCGTCTTCGAGCTCCTACAATGAGCAGTTCTTC. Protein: CASSQIGLASSSSYNEQFF.

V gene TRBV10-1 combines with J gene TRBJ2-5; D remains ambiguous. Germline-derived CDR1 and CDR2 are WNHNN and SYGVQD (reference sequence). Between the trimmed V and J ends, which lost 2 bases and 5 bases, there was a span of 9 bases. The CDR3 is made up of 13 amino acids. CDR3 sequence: CASSERVGETQYF. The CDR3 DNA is TGCGCCAGCAGTGAGAGGGTGGGGGAGACCCAGTACTTC.

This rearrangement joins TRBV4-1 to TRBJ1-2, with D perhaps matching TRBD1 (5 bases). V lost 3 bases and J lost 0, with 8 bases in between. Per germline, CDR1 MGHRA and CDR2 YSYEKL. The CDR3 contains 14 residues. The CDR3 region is CASSHVTANYGYTF. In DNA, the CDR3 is TGCGCCAGCAGCCACGTGACAGCTAACTATGGCTACACCTTC.

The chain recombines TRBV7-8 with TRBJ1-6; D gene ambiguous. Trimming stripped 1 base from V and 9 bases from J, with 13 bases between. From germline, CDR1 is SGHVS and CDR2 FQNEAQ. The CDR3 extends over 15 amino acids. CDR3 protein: CASSLVGGRSSPLHF. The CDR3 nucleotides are TGTGCCAGCAGCTTAGTTGGTGGCAGGTCTTCACCCCTCCACTTT.

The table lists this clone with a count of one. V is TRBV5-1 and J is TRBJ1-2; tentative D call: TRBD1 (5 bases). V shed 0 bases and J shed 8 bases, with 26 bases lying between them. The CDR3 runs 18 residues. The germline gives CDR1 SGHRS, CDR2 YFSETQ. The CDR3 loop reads CASSLGASPQAVNKGYTF. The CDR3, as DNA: TGCGCCAGCAGCTTGGGGGCCAGTCCACAGGCAGTGAACAAGGGCTACACCTTC.

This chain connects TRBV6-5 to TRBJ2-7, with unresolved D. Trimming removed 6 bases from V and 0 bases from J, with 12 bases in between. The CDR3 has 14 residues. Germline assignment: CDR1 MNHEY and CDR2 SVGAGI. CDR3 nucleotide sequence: TGTGCCAGCAGCCCCGTAAGGTCCTCCTACGAGCAGTACTTC. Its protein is CASSPVRSSYEQYF.